The clone carrying this TCR beta chain was detected only a few times. What it recognizes is unknown. The sample originates from a study of blood T cells in healthy people across ages. Study observations and caveats: Researchers judged that diversity estimates from one million T cells fell short of true values. Measured against age, TCR beta diversity per million T cells decreased in a roughly linear manner. PBMCs went unsorted, and a conclusive naive versus antigen-experienced comparison was therefore prevented.

A second PCR, run for roughly 7 to 11 cycles, used a sample-barcoded 5' primer plus a J-beta primer mix. The template-switch adaptor, which had 12 random nucleotides, put a tag on each cDNA molecule. TCRdb ran MiXCR on the 5' RACE reads and lists one entry per CDR3 protein. In the table there are roughly 1.5 million distinct CDR3 sequences, approximately 39% of which are singletons. Germline CDR1 SGDLS, CDR2 YYNGEE. V lost 2 bases and J lost 5; bases outside the gene matches: 6. The CDR3 consists of 15 residues. Sequencing was performed on blood. This receptor was obtained from a woman between 18 and 29 years old in good health. The rearrangement uses TRBV9 and TRBJ2-1; TRBD1 matches 8 bases. For the CDR3, the DNA is TGTGCCAGCAGCGTGGCCGGGACAGGCCACAATGAGCAGTTCTTC. Its protein is CASSVAGTGHNEQFF.